This record looks at one TCR beta chain sequence and its context. The antigen is unknown. Germline V gene sequence: CDR1 SGHVS, CDR2 FNYEAQ. V dropped 1 base and J dropped 5 bases, with 9 bases sitting between them. This CDR3 spans 15 amino acids. TCRdb recomputed calls from the multiplex PCR reads with MiXCR, one row per CDR3 protein. The sample holds a few hundred thousand distinct CDR3 sequences, less than 35% seen once. The data were taken from a study of breast tumors, draining lymph nodes, adjacent tissues. Broader study findings: Luminal-like breast cancer showed significantly greater tumor-nontumor repertoire similarity than basal-like breast cancer did. That most tumor T cells come from lymph nodes remained unproven. Findings are consistent with lymph node origin and intratumoral expansion of most tumor T cells. Tumor repertoires ranked between lymph nodes and nontumor tissue in diversity, with V and J gene preferences.

The lymph nodes were axillary draining lymph nodes from breast cancer patients. This sequence joins TRBV7-6 and TRBJ1-6, with D hard to call. This TCR derives from a female donor with breast cancer. Some clones in this sample may be carry-over from other donors' samples. Sequencing was performed on axillary lymph node tissue. The CDR3 region is CASSLDQVDNSPLHF. DNA of the CDR3: TGTGCCAGCAGCTTAGATCAGGTTGATAATTCACCCCTCCACTTT. The complete variable domain, with remaining parts taken from reference TRBV7-6 and TRBJ1-6, reads GAGVSQSPRYKVTKRGQDVALRCDPISGHVSLYWYRQALGQGPEFLTYFNYEAQQDKSGLPNDRFSAERPEGSISTLTIQRTEQRDSAMYRCASSLDQVDNSPLHFGNGTRLTVT.